This TCR beta chain was found in a study of identical twins. Study observations and caveats: In zero-insertion analyses, partial confounding could arise from invariant MAIT and iNKT cells. Researchers reported excess low generation probability among twin-shared out-of-frame alpha sequences.

This clonotype was counted between two and nine times. The antigen is unknown. TCRdb redid the calling of the 5' RACE reads with MiXCR, one entry per CDR3 protein. The sample holds hundreds of thousands of distinct CDR3 sequences, 10% to 15% seen once. Another study also made use of these data, one on yellow fever vaccine responses in identical twins. That work adds: Twins' T cell vaccine responses reportedly looked partly convergent, partly personalized.

The sequenced sample was CD8+ T cells sorted from blood. The origin of this receptor is a young woman in good health.

The CDR3 DNA reads TGTGCCAGCAGCCTCCCCCGGGGACACGGGCAGTACTTC. Its protein is CASSLPRGHGQYF. The chain uses TRBV28 and TRBJ2-7; weak D call: TRBD1 (6 bases). Germline V gene data show CDR1 as MDHEN and CDR2 as SYDVKM. The V end was cut by 6 bases, the J end by 9 bases, with 18 bases between. The CDR3 length is 13 residues. The full variable domain, rest sourced from reference TRBV28 and TRBJ2-7, is DVKVTQSSRYLVKRTGEKVFLECVQDMDHENMFWYRQDPGLGLRLIYFSYDVKMKEKGDIPEGYSVSREKKERFSLILESASTNQTSMYLCASSLPRGHGQYFGPGTRLTVT.